The 26 T cell receptor beta chains given below trace back to one sample, sequenced in a study of identical twins. TCRdb re-called the 5' RACE reads with MiXCR, one entry per CDR3 protein. The data show fewer than 650,000 distinct CDR3 sequences, with just under 10% seen just once and roughly 3% held by the top ten. These data were also filed under a second study, of yellow fever vaccine responses in identical twins.

Input material: PBMCs. These receptors all come from a woman in her late teens or twenties in good health.

V and J are TRBV25-1 and TRBJ1-6, with D hard to call. V dropped 0 bases and J dropped 7 bases, with 7 bases sitting between them. This CDR3 is built from 14 residues. CDR1 is MGHDK, CDR2 SYGVNS, per germline. The CDR3 DNA reads as TGTGCCAGCAGTGAATATCAGGTGAATTCACCCCTCCACTTT. The encoded protein is CASSEYQVNSPLHF. The whole variable domain, remainder taken from reference TRBV25-1 and TRBJ1-6, is EADIYQTPRYLVIGTGKKITLECSQTMGHDKMYWYQQDPGMELHLIHYSYGVNSTEKGDLSSESTVSRIRTEHFPLTLESARPSHTSQYLCASSEYQVNSPLHFGNGTRLTVT.

The V gene is TRBV15, the J gene TRBJ2-7; TRBD1 agrees at 9 bases. This CDR3 comprises 17 residues. V lost 1 base, J lost 6 bases, and 13 bases stayed unmatched. The germline CDR1 and CDR2 sequences are LNHNV and YYDKDF (reference sequence). This chain's CDR3 is CATSRVQKLLTGGEQYF. Here the CDR3 DNA reads TGTGCCACCAGCAGAGTCCAAAAACTACTGACAGGGGGCGAGCAGTACTTC.

The chain is built from TRBV7-9 and TRBJ2-1; a weak D match, TRBD2 (6 bases). The V gene lost 5 bases and the J gene lost 1 base, with 12 bases spanning the gap. Germline V gene data show CDR1 as SEHNR and CDR2 as FQNEAQ (reference sequence). The CDR3 has 15 residues. The CDR3 region is CASSPGGVSYNEQFF. The DNA for the CDR3 is TGTGCCAGCAGCCCCGGCGGGGTGTCCTACAATGAGCAGTTCTTC.

This chain links TRBV6-5 with TRBJ2-7; D is ambiguous. The CDR3 has 11 amino acids. The germline V gene has CDR1 MNHEY and CDR2 SVGAGI. Trimming pared 4 bases from V and 5 bases from J, leaving 6 bases between. Here the CDR3 DNA reads TGTGCCAGCAGTTCTGGGAACGAGCAGTACTTC. Its protein is CASSSGNEQYF.

This clonotype was seen many times. The V call is TRBV20-1, the J call TRBJ2-7, with unresolved D. Germline CDR1 and CDR2: DFQATT and SNEGSKA (reference sequence). V was clipped by 1 base and J by 2 bases, with 15 bases between them. This CDR3 is 15 amino acids long. The CDR3 loop reads CSARVEGEAAYEQYF. Here the CDR3 DNA reads TGCAGTGCTAGAGTTGAAGGCGAGGCGGCCTACGAGCAGTACTTC.

V usage is TRBV24-1 and J usage is TRBJ2-4; D unresolved. Trimming left V 1 base short and J 7 bases short, with 4 bases between. The CDR3 runs 12 residues. Germline lookup yields CDR1 KGHDR and CDR2 SFDVKD. The CDR3 DNA is TGTGCCACCAGTGATTTCAGCAACATTCAGTACTTC. This codes for CATSDFSNIQYF.

The chain is built from TRBV20-1 and TRBJ2-5; 11 bases are a match to TRBD2. Germline CDR1 and CDR2: DFQATT and SNEGSKA (reference sequence). The CDR3 runs 16 residues. J was trimmed by 4 bases and V by 3 bases; bases with no gene match: 10. CDR3 sequence: CSARPLTSGESETQYF. CDR3 nucleotide sequence: TGCAGTGCTAGGCCACTGACTAGCGGGGAGTCAGAGACCCAGTACTTC.

This clonotype was seen a handful of times. The chain recombines TRBV6-5 with TRBJ2-6; tentatively, D is TRBD1 (6 bases). Germline-derived CDR1 and CDR2 are MNHEY and SVGAGI. This CDR3 contains 16 residues. V lost 4 bases to trimming and J lost 2 bases, with 12 bases between them. The DNA for the CDR3 is TGTGCCAGCAGTTCGGGCAGGGGAACTGGGGCCAACGTCCTGACTTTC. It encodes CASSSGRGTGANVLTF.

The V and J genes are TRBV11-2 and TRBJ2-2, with 8 bases fitting TRBD1. V was pared by 5 bases and J by 4 bases, with 6 bases of the junction left unmatched. The CDR3 loop spans 15 amino acids. From germline, CDR1 is SGHAT and CDR2 FQNNGV. CDR3 in amino acids: CASSLDRGGTGELFF. The DNA of the CDR3 is TGTGCCAGCAGCCTCGACAGGGGAGGCACCGGGGAGCTGTTTTTT.

This clonotype occurred a few times. The rearrangement links TRBV11-2 to TRBJ2-1; D is unresolved. CDR3 length: 12 residues. Germline V gene data show CDR1 as SGHAT and CDR2 as FQNNGV. V was pared by 5 bases and J by 10 bases, with 12 bases between. This chain's CDR3 is CASSPPGPEQFF. DNA for the CDR3: TGTGCCAGCAGCCCCCCGGGTCCCGAGCAGTTCTTC.

This clonotype was counted between two and nine times. This chain uses TRBV12-3 or TRBV12-4 with TRBJ1-6; D gene ambiguous. The CDR3 totals 15 residues. V lost 6 bases and J 6 bases, leaving 15 bases between the germline ends. The DNA of the CDR3 is TGTGCCAGCAGCATGAGCGGTGTCAGTAATTCACCCCTCCACTTT. Protein product: CASSMSGVSNSPLHF.

This clonotype was seen a handful of times. A junction boundary mismatches the germline segment, possibly from a read error. CDR3 in amino acids: CASPGIGNTIHF. The CDR3 DNA reads TGTGCCAGCCCAGGGATAGGAAACACCATACATTTT. This sequence joins TRBV12-3 or TRBV12-4 and TRBJ1-3; D is possibly TRBD1 (5 bases). The CDR3 totals 12 residues.

The chain has TRBV6-1 and TRBJ2-4; D gene unclear. The CDR3 extends over 16 amino acids. Germline V lookup: CDR1 MNHNS, CDR2 SASEGT. V was pared by 5 bases and J by 0 bases, with 14 bases between. This chain's CDR3 is CASSSLESLAKNIQYF. CDR3 sequence (DNA): TGTGCCAGCAGTAGCCTAGAGAGTTTAGCCAAAAACATTCAGTACTTC.

CDR3 sequence: CSATLTSGGYNEQFF. DNA for the CDR3: TGCAGCGCCACACTGACTAGCGGGGGCTACAATGAGCAGTTCTTC. The chain recombines TRBV29-1 with TRBJ2-1, with 12 positions matching TRBD2. The CDR3 spans 15 residues. The V gene end was trimmed by 7 bases and the J gene end by 3 bases; junction bases not matched to a gene: 7. Germline V gene sequence: CDR1 SQVTM, CDR2 ANQGSEA.

This clonotype was counted between two and nine times. V gene TRBV6-2 or TRBV6-3 combines with J gene TRBJ2-4, with TRBD2 identical over 13 bases. Germline trimming cut 4 bases from V and 8 bases from J; bases unmatched to any gene: 5. The CDR3 covers 15 residues. Germline V gives CDR1 MNHEY, CDR2 SVGEGT. CDR3 sequence reads: CASSSTSGRRDIQYF. CDR3 bases: TGTGCCAGCAGTTCGACTAGCGGGAGGAGGGACATTCAGTACTTC.

The V gene is TRBV6-1, the J gene TRBJ2-7; 7 bases fit TRBD2. J lost 2 bases, V lost 6 bases, and 10 bases had no gene match. Germline CDR1 reads MNHNS; CDR2 reads SASEGT. This CDR3 contains 15 residues. The DNA for the CDR3 is TGTGCCAGCAGCCCCCTTCCAGCGGGAACCTACGAGCAGTACTTC. Amino acids: CASSPLPAGTYEQYF.

This clonotype was seen a handful of times. The rearrangement links TRBV7-9 to TRBJ1-5; 7 nucleotides line up with TRBD1. V shed 1 base, J shed 3 bases, and the junction held 3 bases outside the gene matches. This CDR3 contains 15 residues. Germline V gene sequence: CDR1 SEHNR, CDR2 FQNEAQ (reference sequence). CDR3 loop: CASSLGGQYNQPQHF. CDR3 nucleotides: TGTGCCAGCAGCTTAGGGGGACAGTACAATCAGCCCCAGCATTTT.

This clonotype was found many times. The V gene is TRBV15, the J gene TRBJ2-7, with TRBD1 identical over 7 bases. Unmatched junction bases numbered 10, after V lost 7 bases and J lost 4 bases. Germline CDR1 and CDR2: LNHNV and YYDKDF (reference sequence). This CDR3 has 14 amino acids. The CDR3 nucleotides are TGTGCCACCACGGAGACAGGGACGAAATACGAGCAGTACTTC. Encoded protein: CATTETGTKYEQYF.

The table lists this clonotype with a few counts. The gene calls are TRBV7-9 and TRBJ2-2; 11 bases map to TRBD2. CDR3 length: 16 residues. Per the germline V gene, CDR1 is SEHNR and CDR2 is FQNEAQ (reference sequence). V lost 1 base to trimming and J lost 6 bases; unmatched junction nucleotides: 4. The CDR3 reads CASSLVLGLAAGELFF. In DNA form, the CDR3 reads TGTGCCAGCAGCTTAGTGTTGGGACTAGCGGCCGGGGAGCTGTTTTTT.

This clonotype has only a few counts. The V call is TRBV12-3 or TRBV12-4, the J call TRBJ2-1; TRBD2 matches at 9 bases. With 6 bases clipped from V and 10 bases from J, the junction kept 10 bases outside the gene matches. The CDR3 totals 14 residues. The CDR3, as DNA: TGTGCCAGCAGCCCCGGACTAGCGTCGGGCGAGCAGTTCTTC. This encodes CASSPGLASGEQFF.

The V and J genes are TRBV7-9 and TRBJ2-3; 10 bases fit TRBD1. Losses at the gene ends were 5 bases for V and 6 bases for J; bases not matched to a gene: 8. The CDR3 loop spans 15 amino acids. The V gene's germline CDR1 is SEHNR and CDR2 FQNEAQ (reference sequence). CDR3 nucleotides: TGTGCCAGCAGCCTTTCCGGGACAGGGGCCGATACGCAGTATTTT. This encodes CASSLSGTGADTQYF.

This clonotype was observed many times. This chain connects TRBV5-4 to TRBJ2-3; TRBD1 is a possible D gene (6 bases). The CDR3 is 14 residues long. Germline lookup yields CDR1 SGHNT and CDR2 YYREEE (reference sequence). Trimming took 0 bases from V and 6 from J, leaving 11 bases between them. DNA for the CDR3: TGTGCCAGCAGCTTGGAAACAGGGAAGGATACGCAGTATTTT. Amino acids: CASSLETGKDTQYF. The full variable domain, completed using reference TRBV5-4 and TRBJ2-3, is ETGVTQSPTHLIKTRGQQVTLRCSSQSGHNTVSWYQQALGQGPQFIFQYYREEENGRGNFPPRFSGLQFPNYSSELNVNALELDDSALYLCASSLETGKDTQYFGPGTRLTVL.

This clonotype turned up a few times. The chain joins TRBV20-1 to TRBJ2-5, with TRBD2 matching over 8 bases. The CDR3 spans 14 residues. V gave up 6 bases and J gave up 4 bases; unmatched junction bases: 10. Germline V CDR1 and CDR2: DFQATT, SNEGSKA (reference sequence). The CDR3 coding sequence is TGCAGTGCGCGTCCGGGACTAGTGGGAGAGACCCAGTACTTC. Its protein is CSARPGLVGETQYF.

The chain links TRBV11-2 to TRBJ2-7, with 11 bases identical to TRBD2. CDR1 is SGHAT, CDR2 FQNNGV, per germline. The CDR3 runs to 15 residues. With 4 bases clipped from V and 2 bases from J, the junction kept 4 bases outside the gene matches. The CDR3 nucleotides are TGTGCCAGCAGCTCGTCGACTAGCGGGGCCTACGAGCAGTACTTC. It encodes CASSSSTSGAYEQYF.

This clonotype was counted between two and nine times. The chain is built from TRBV27 and TRBJ2-5; possible D gene TRBD1, 6 bases. This CDR3 comprises 15 residues. The V and J ends lost 5 bases and 4 bases respectively, with 17 bases between them. Per the germline V gene, CDR1 is MNHEY and CDR2 is SMNVEV (reference sequence). The CDR3 protein is CASSRTGNSGETQYF. In nucleotides, the CDR3 is TGTGCCAGCAGTAGAACAGGGAATTCCGGAGAGACCCAGTACTTC.

This clonotype was detected ten times or more. This chain links TRBV6-1 with TRBJ1-2; D gene ambiguous. Trimming left V 1 base short and J 2 bases short, with 5 bases between. The germline V gene encodes CDR1 MNHNS and CDR2 SASEGT. The CDR3 is 13 amino acids. CDR3 sequence reads: CASSEVGNYGYTF. In DNA, the CDR3 is TGTGCCAGCAGTGAAGTAGGGAACTATGGCTACACCTTC.